Listed below are T cell receptor beta chains from one sample, sequenced in a study of T cells after yellow fever vaccination. TCRdb re-derived calls from the 5' RACE reads in MiXCR, one entry per CDR3 protein. The data contain about 430,000 distinct CDR3 sequences, around 20% of them singletons. The source was PBMCs, collected before the yellow fever booster vaccination. The receptor set was obtained from a man aged 18 to 35 who received the YFV17D yellow fever vaccine. The CDR3 runs from the conserved cysteine through the conserved F or W. Each record gives: V gene, clone size, D gene, CDR3 length, J gene, CDR3 DNA, CDR3 protein. A D gene is named only where the DNA matches it firmly. Expanded clones are given a class, and other clones once, few, many or no size at all.

TRBV5-1	few	NA	14	TRBJ2-3	TGCGCCAGCAGCCCCCAAGTTAGCACAGATACGCAGTATTTT	CASSPQVSTDTQYF
TRBV3-1	NA	NA	12	TRBJ1-1	TGTGCCAGCAGCCAAGCTGTGGGGTCCGCTTTCTTT	CASSQAVGSAFF
TRBV6-6	NA	NA	15	TRBJ2-4	TGTGCCAGCCATGGGGGTGAGACCCCCCCGTCCATTCAGTACTTC	CASHGGETPPSIQYF
TRBV5-1	NA	NA	16	TRBJ1-1	TGCGCCAGCAGCTCAGGGATCTCCGCGCTGAACACTGAAGCTTTCTTT	CASSSGISALNTEAFF
TRBV2	NA	NA	15	TRBJ1-4	TGTGCCAGCAAAAGATGGCCCAGGGCCGATGAAAAACTGTTTTTT	CASKRWPRADEKLFF
TRBV29-1	NA	TRBD1	14	TRBJ1-2	TGCAGCGTTCGAGGACAGGGGGCCTTCTATGGCTACACCTTC	CSVRGQGAFYGYTF
TRBV28	many	TRBD1	15	TRBJ2-7	TGTGCCAGCAGTTTCAGGGACAGGGAGACGTACGAGCAGTACTTC	CASSFRDRETYEQYF
TRBV7-6	NA	TRBD2	20	TRBJ2-3	TGTGCCAGCAGCCGAGGACTAGCGGGGGGGCTAAGTAGATGGACAGATACGCAGTATTTT	CASSRGLAGGLSRWTDTQYF
TRBV11-2	few	NA	15	TRBJ2-3	TGTGCCAGCAGCCCAACGGCGCGCCGGACAGATACGCAGTATTTT	CASSPTARRTDTQYF
TRBV4-2	few	NA	15	TRBJ2-3	TGTGCCAGCAGCCAAGGGGAAGTGGGAACAGATACGCAGTATTTT	CASSQGEVGTDTQYF
TRBV7-2	NA	NA	15	TRBJ2-2	TGTGCCAGCACGCGGGGGCGGGTTGGCACCGGGGAGCTGTTTTTT	CASTRGRVGTGELFF
TRBV7-2	few	NA	15	TRBJ2-3	TGTGCCAGCAGCTTAGATCGCGGGGGCCAAGGTACGCAGTATTTT	CASSLDRGGQGTQYF
TRBV6-5	few	TRBD1	14	TRBJ2-7	TGTGCCAGCAGTCACGGGGGACAGGGCTACGAGCAGTACTTC	CASSHGGQGYEQYF
TRBV6-5	few	NA	13	TRBJ1-5	TGTGCCAGCAGTTATCAGGGAAATCAGCCCCAGCATTTT	CASSYQGNQPQHF
TRBV2	few	NA	14	TRBJ1-5	TGTGCCAGCAGTATACAGTCTAGCAATCAGCCCCAGCATTTT	CASSIQSSNQPQHF
TRBV5-8	NA	TRBD2	15	TRBJ2-1	TGTGCCAGCAGCTTCCGGGGGGTCTCCTACAATGAGCAGTTCTTC	CASSFRGVSYNEQFF